One T cell receptor (beta chain) is described in this entry. Trimming pared 2 bases from V and 7 bases from J, leaving 9 bases between. Germline lookup yields CDR1 WNHNN and CDR2 SYGVQD (reference sequence). This CDR3 has 12 residues. The authors' processing: Amplified reference gene primers provided the basis for estimating nucleated cell counts. Clones were read by immunoSEQ multiplex PCR, and TCRdb kept only the in-frame ones, dropping some. For V, J and clone size, that table is used; D and trimming come from the DNA. In the table there are some 80,000 clones, around 89% of which are singletons. This specimen comes from a study of blood T cell repertoires in COVID-19.

This clonotype originated in a human donor in a cohort sampled during active COVID-19. The chain joins TRBV10-1 to TRBJ2-7, with D perhaps matching TRBD1 (6 bases). The sequencing input was peripheral blood. The CDR3 loop is CASSEPQGEQYF. Written as DNA, the CDR3 is TGCGCCAGCAGTGAGCCGCAGGGGGAGCAGTACTTC.